This T cell receptor beta chain was documented in a study of response to subunit inactivated influenza vaccine (dated by TCRdb to the late 2010s). For the study in its entirety: The study used deep quantitative T cell receptor repertoire profiling to track responses to a trivalent subunit inactivated influenza vaccine. The investigation overall reported the following: The authors proposed that each seasonal influenza vaccination may bring in only a limited number of new T cells.

Unmatched junction bases come to 7, with V trimmed by 7 bases and J by 4 bases. The CDR3 numbers 13 residues from cysteine through phenylalanine. Solely the CDR3 DNA is kept, with 39 bases framed from the first base. The germline V gene specifies SQVTM as CDR1 and ANQGSEA as CDR2. Remarks on this clonotype: The clone's antigen remains unknown. The input lacks base qualities; no much larger clone sits a single base away.

Preparation of the library involved RT-PCR. TCRdb names Illumina HiSeq 2500 as the instrument used. Through fastp at Q25 and MiXCR, TCRdb rebuilt clones from the public reads, retaining in-frame beta chains. Every entry covers one CDR3 protein and lists the most common genes and DNA from its rows. The sample table holds roughly 500,000 distinct CDR3 sequences, of which approximately 17% were seen once. The top ten constitute approximately 3% of the sample. The input for sequencing was CD4+ T cells sorted from PBMCs, taken about 23 months after vaccination. This clonotype was sampled from a man between 45 and 75 years old who received an inactivated influenza vaccine. Donor details come from another sample of the same person, matched by shared clones. Recombination connected TRBV29-1 to TRBJ2-5; TRBD2 fits 9 bases in the junction. The base sequence is TGCAGCGCACGTGCGGGAGGGTCAGAGACCCAGTACTTC. Its protein is CSARAGGSETQYF.